The next 18 T cell receptor beta chains were all read from a single sample in a study of T cell responses to AZD1222 COVID-19 vaccine. Only in-frame clones appear in the TCRdb table, and some are missing; sequencing was by immunoSEQ multiplex PCR. Of 80,000 to 90,000 clones detected, approximately 90% appear once; the ten largest clones hold approximately 5%. This specimen consisted of peripheral blood, obtained 28 days after the second AZD1222 dose. The receptors were sampled from an adult who received the AZD1222 COVID-19 vaccine.

J is TRBJ2-4 and V is TRBV1; the table's D gene call, TRBD2, was not cross checked with the DNA. TRBV1 constitutes a pseudogene. The CDR3 has 15 amino acids. CDR3 protein: CTSSQDLAGGDIQYF. The CDR3 DNA sequence: TGCACCAGCAGCCAAGACCTAGCGGGGGGCGACATTCAGTACTTC.

The chain carries TRBV6-5 and TRBJ2-4; D remains unclear. CDR3 length equals 14 residues. V lost 6 bases and J lost 0, with 9 bases in between. CDR1 and CDR2 from the germline V gene are MNHEY and SVGAGI. CDR3: CASSATKAKNIQYF. DNA for the CDR3: TGTGCCAGCAGCGCAACGAAAGCCAAAAACATTCAGTACTTC.

The chain joins TRBV7-2 to TRBJ1-5; TRBD1 matches 10 bases. With V trimmed by 3 bases and J by 0 bases, 8 bases remained unmatched. The V gene's germline CDR1 is SGHTA and CDR2 FQGNSA. The CDR3 has 18 amino acids. This CDR3 is CASSLGQGTVYSNQPQHF. The CDR3 DNA sequence: TGTGCCAGCAGCTTGGGACAGGGGACAGTGTATAGCAATCAGCCCCAGCATTTT.

The chain combines TRBV5-6 with TRBJ2-7; D gene unclear. With 0 bases removed from V and 8 bases from J, the gap between germline ends came to 15 bases. Germline V gene lookup returns CDR1 SGHDT and CDR2 YYEEEE. The CDR3 has 14 residues. The CDR3 DNA follows: TGTGCCAGCAGCTTGGGGGCAGTACCGAGCAAGCAGTACTTC. The encoded protein is CASSLGAVPSKQYF.

This chain joins TRBV19 and TRBJ1-4; TRBD1 might be the D (5 bases). V was trimmed by 1 base and J by 2 bases, leaving 11 bases between them. Germline V CDR1 and CDR2: LNHDA, SQIVND (reference sequence). The CDR3 sequence is 16 residues long. CDR3 sequence: CASSIAQDWTNEKLFF. The DNA of the CDR3 is TGTGCCAGTAGTATAGCACAGGATTGGACTAATGAAAAACTGTTTTTT.

The gene calls are TRBV7-9 and TRBJ2-5, with D perhaps TRBD1 (5 bases). Between the trimmed V and J ends, which lost 1 base and 5 bases, there was a span of 14 bases. The germline V gene has CDR1 SEHNR and CDR2 FQNEAQ (reference sequence). There are 15 residues in the CDR3. DNA for the CDR3: TGTGCCAGCAGCTTAGGCAGGGTTGGTTGGGAGACCCAGTACTTC. The encoded protein is CASSLGRVGWETQYF.

This chain links TRBV19 with TRBJ1-6; possibly TRBD1 for D (5 bases). This CDR3 region has 15 residues. The V gene's germline CDR1 is LNHDA and CDR2 SQIVND (reference sequence). V was trimmed by 1 base and J by 7 bases, leaving 11 bases between them. The CDR3 coding sequence is TGTGCCAGTAGTATAGCAAGGGGCCGGAATTCACCCCTCCACTTT. It yields the protein CASSIARGRNSPLHF.

J is TRBJ2-1 and V is TRBV7-2; D uncertain. Trimming left V 5 bases short and J 2 bases short, with 16 bases between. The CDR3 extends over 16 amino acids. Germline CDR1 is SGHTA and CDR2 is FQGNSA. Here the CDR3 reads CASSPSRAPPYNEQFF. DNA of the CDR3: TGTGCCAGCAGCCCCTCAAGGGCTCCTCCCTACAATGAGCAGTTCTTC.

The chain recombines TRBV6-5 with TRBJ1-1, with D possibly TRBD1 on 5 matching bases. This CDR3 is built from 15 residues. CDR1 MNHEY and CDR2 SVGAGI come from the germline V gene. Trimming took 6 bases from V and 0 from J, leaving 14 bases between them. CDR3 sequence reads: CASRARQFVNTEAFF. Written as DNA, the CDR3 is TGTGCCAGCAGGGCCAGACAGTTTGTGAACACTGAAGCTTTCTTT.

This chain connects TRBV20-1 to TRBJ2-1; 11 bases align to TRBD2. The trim removed 3 bases at V and 2 bases at J, leaving 6 bases unmatched. CDR1 is DFQATT, CDR2 SNEGSKA, per germline (reference sequence). The CDR3 covers 16 residues. Written as DNA, the CDR3 is TGCAGTGCTAGTTCCGATAGCGGGGGGGCCTACAATGAGCAGTTCTTC. Translated, it gives CSASSDSGGAYNEQFF.

The chain recombines TRBV19 with TRBJ1-1; D not certain. Germline V lookup: CDR1 LNHDA, CDR2 SQIVND (reference sequence). The V end was cut by 5 bases, the J end by 4 bases, with 11 bases between. CDR3 size: 13 residues. The CDR3: CASSLGRVTEAFF. The CDR3 DNA reads TGTGCCAGTAGTCTGGGTAGGGTCACTGAAGCTTTCTTT.

V and J are TRBV5-4 and TRBJ2-7; D gene ambiguous. The CDR3 covers 11 residues. The V end lost 1 base, the J end lost 5 bases, and 4 bases lay between the germline ends. The germline gives CDR1 SGHNT, CDR2 YYREEE (reference sequence). The CDR3 nucleotides read TGTGCCAGCAGCTTGACGGACGAGCAGTACTTC. The encoded protein is CASSLTDEQYF.

This chain joins TRBV7-9 and TRBJ1-3; a weak D match, TRBD1 (6 bases). The CDR3 has 16 amino acids. CDR1 is SEHNR and CDR2 is FQNEAQ in the germline V gene (reference sequence). The V and J ends lost 5 bases and 4 bases respectively, with 18 bases between them. In nucleotides, the CDR3 is TGTGCCAGCAGCCCGGTGGGCAGGGGCGAAGGAAACACCATATATTTT. It encodes CASSPVGRGEGNTIYF.

The chain employs TRBV3-1 (or the pseudogene TRBV3-2) and TRBJ1-6; D not resolved. Trimming took 0 bases from V and 8 from J, leaving 8 bases between them. The CDR3 has 14 amino acids. Germline V gene sequence: CDR1 LGHDT, CDR2 YNNKEL (reference sequence). CDR3 nucleotides: TGTGCCAGCAGCCAAGAAGCCCCCCATTCACCCCTCCACTTT. The encoded protein is CASSQEAPHSPLHF.

The genes are TRBV28 and TRBJ1-6, with TRBD1 as a possible D gene (5 bases). CDR1 and CDR2 from the germline V gene are MDHEN and SYDVKM. This CDR3 is 15 amino acids long. Trimming left V 8 bases short and J 2 bases short, with 13 bases between. The CDR3, as DNA: TGTGCCAGCCAGGGACGGGGTGCCTATAATTCACCCCTCCACTTT. It yields the protein CASQGRGAYNSPLHF.

The rearrangement joins TRBV19 to TRBJ1-2; a possible D gene is TRBD1 (5 bases). V lost 7 bases to trimming and J lost 2 bases, with 17 bases between them. The CDR3 has 15 residues. Germline V gives CDR1 LNHDA, CDR2 SQIVND (reference sequence). As DNA, the CDR3 is TGTGCCAGTAACCCCGTTGCAGGGTCAAACTATGGCTACACCTTC. This sequence encodes CASNPVAGSNYGYTF.

The chain carries TRBV10-1 and TRBJ1-2; the D is unclear. The CDR3 is made up of 15 amino acids. In germline, CDR1 is WNHNN, CDR2 SYGVQD (reference sequence). Trimming took off 3 bases at V and 4 bases at J, with 15 bases between the two ends. The CDR3 DNA reads as TGCGCCAGCAGTGACCCTAGGGCCCTAGCCTATGGCTACACCTTC. Its protein is CASSDPRALAYGYTF.

This clone was counted once. The V and J genes are TRBV20-1 and TRBJ2-1; no definite D call. Germline CDR1 DFQATT, CDR2 SNEGSKA (reference sequence). The CDR3 is made up of 13 amino acids. Deletions cut 3 bases from V and 4 bases from J, with 10 bases between. CDR3 in amino acids: CSASGPGYNEQFF. DNA of the CDR3: TGCAGTGCTAGTGGTCCGGGTTACAATGAGCAGTTCTTC.